The 15 T cell receptor beta chains listed next were all sequenced from one sample in a study of T cell responses to AZD1222 COVID-19 vaccine. Assay: immunoSEQ multiplex PCR; the TCRdb copy retains only in-frame clones and omits some. The data show 85,000 to 100,000 clones, around 90% seen once. Sequences were derived from peripheral blood, sampled on day 0 of AZD1222 vaccination. These TCRs come from an adult in good health.

This CDR3 reads CAISGPGSSDTQYF. In DNA form, the CDR3 reads TGTGCCATCAGCGGGCCGGGGAGCTCAGATACGCAGTATTTT. The chain links TRBV10-3 to TRBJ2-3; possibly TRBD2 for D (5 bases). CDR1 ENHRY and CDR2 SYGVKD come from the germline V gene. The V end was cut by 6 bases, the J end by 4 bases, with 14 bases between. This CDR3 is built from 14 residues.

The table lists this clone with a count of one. The chain joins TRBV10-3 to TRBJ2-1, with D unresolved. The CDR3 loop spans 15 amino acids. V gave up 0 bases and J gave up 2 bases, with 8 bases separating them. Germline V lookup: CDR1 ENHRY, CDR2 SYGVKD. CDR3 DNA sequence: TGTGCCATCAGTGAGTCCTTCGAGGCCTACAATGAGCAGTTCTTC. It translates to CAISESFEAYNEQFF.

The rearrangement uses TRBV3-1 (or the pseudogene TRBV3-2) and TRBJ1-6; the D is unclear. Trimming pared 4 bases from V and 11 bases from J, leaving 12 bases between. This CDR3 has 13 amino acids. Germline CDR1 LGHDT, CDR2 YNNKEL (reference sequence). This CDR3 is CASSRSEVAPLHF. In DNA, the CDR3 is TGTGCCAGCAGCCGGTCAGAGGTGGCACCCCTCCACTTT.

J is TRBJ1-1 and V is TRBV28; D is unclear. Germline V gives CDR1 MDHEN, CDR2 SYDVKM. Trimming left V 2 bases short and J 11 bases short, with 18 bases between. This CDR3 contains 14 residues. The CDR3 coding sequence is TGTGCCAGCAGTTTACCCCCGGCTCTAAGAGCGGCTTTCTTT. It encodes CASSLPPALRAAFF.

The chain joins TRBV7-3 to TRBJ2-1, with TRBD2 matching 14 bases. CDR1 and CDR2 (germline): SGHTA, FQGTGA. The CDR3 totals 17 residues. Trimming removed 8 bases from V and 3 bases from J; junction bases left unmatched: 9. CDR3 sequence reads: CASLWTSGGRDYNEQFF. In nucleotides, the CDR3 is TGTGCCAGCCTTTGGACTAGCGGGGGGAGGGACTACAATGAGCAGTTCTTC.

The chain joins TRBV19 to TRBJ1-3; D remains unclear. CDR1 LNHDA and CDR2 SQIVND come from the germline V gene (reference sequence). There are 14 residues in the CDR3. V gave up 2 bases and J gave up 3 bases, with 8 bases separating them. The CDR3 DNA reads TGTGCCAGTAGTATAAATCCAAATGGAAACACCATATATTTT. Protein: CASSINPNGNTIYF. Full variable domain (outside the CDR3, taken from reference TRBV19 and TRBJ1-3): DGGITQSPKYLFRKEGQNVTLSCEQNLNHDAMYWYRQDPGQGLRLIYYSQIVNDFQKGDIAEGYSVSREKKESFPLTVTSAQKNPTAFYLCASSINPNGNTIYFGEGSWLTVV.

Points on this clone: One end of the junction varies from germline; a read error may be responsible. The V call is TRBV3-1 (or the pseudogene TRBV3-2), the J call TRBJ2-1, with D maybe TRBD1 (5 bases). CDR1 LGHDT and CDR2 YNNKEL come from the germline V gene (reference sequence). This CDR3 is built from 12 residues. The CDR3, as DNA: TGTGCCAGCAGCCAAGAGGGGCGGACGATGCTCTTC. Translating gives CASSQEGRTMLF.

V usage is TRBV27 and J usage is TRBJ2-1, with unresolved D. The CDR3 extends over 15 amino acids. The germline V gene encodes CDR1 MNHEY and CDR2 SMNVEV (reference sequence). Trimming cost V 8 bases and J 0 bases, with 14 bases left between them. The DNA of the CDR3 is TGTGCCAGCCGCTATCCACCACTCTCCTACAATGAGCAGTTCTTC. As protein: CASRYPPLSYNEQFF.

V usage is TRBV5-1 and J usage is TRBJ1-3; D not certain. Per germline, CDR1 SGHRS and CDR2 YFSETQ. V shed 0 bases and J shed 1 base, with 5 bases lying between them. The CDR3 is made up of 14 amino acids. CDR3 bases: TGCGCCAGCAGCTTGGGGGATTCTGGAAACACCATATATTTT. The encoded protein is CASSLGDSGNTIYF.

This sequence joins TRBV19 and TRBJ1-6; the D gene is possibly TRBD1 (6 bases). The CDR3 is 15 residues long. The V end lost 5 bases, the J end lost 7 bases, and 15 bases lay between the germline ends. CDR1 is LNHDA and CDR2 is SQIVND in the germline V gene (reference sequence). CDR3 nucleotides: TGTGCCAGTAGTCGATGGGAGGGGGGAAATTCACCCCTCCACTTT. It translates to CASSRWEGGNSPLHF.

The CDR3 nucleotides are TGTGCCAGCTCACCACCTTTTTCAGGGGCAGACCCCTATGGCTACACCTTC. Protein product: CASSPPFSGADPYGYTF. This chain joins TRBV18 and TRBJ1-2, with D possibly being TRBD1 (6 bases). This CDR3 is 17 amino acids long. Germline V gene sequence: CDR1 KGHSH, CDR2 LQKENI. Deletions cut 0 bases from V and 4 bases from J, with 18 bases between.

This sequence joins TRBV19 and TRBJ2-7; tentative D call: TRBD1 (6 bases). The germline gives CDR1 LNHDA, CDR2 SQIVND (reference sequence). The CDR3 totals 14 residues. The V gene lost 3 bases and the J gene lost 3 bases, with 12 bases spanning the gap. This CDR3 is CASSIRQGNYEQYF. The CDR3 bases are TGTGCCAGTAGTATTCGGCAGGGGAACTACGAGCAGTACTTC.

This chain links TRBV7-9 with TRBJ2-1; 15 bases fit TRBD2. There are 16 residues in the CDR3. Germline trimming cut 5 bases from V and 9 bases from J; bases unmatched to any gene: 8. Germline V gene data show CDR1 as SEHNR and CDR2 as FQNEAQ (reference sequence). CDR3: CASSLGLAGGTSEQFF. CDR3 DNA sequence: TGTGCCAGCAGCCTGGGACTAGCGGGGGGTACAAGTGAGCAGTTCTTC.

This chain uses TRBV5-6 with TRBJ1-1, with TRBD1 matching 8 bases. V lost 2 bases, J lost 2 bases, and 2 bases stayed unmatched. The CDR3 length is 14 residues. The germline V gene has CDR1 SGHDT and CDR2 YYEEEE. This CDR3 is CASSLQGDNTEAFF. Here the CDR3 DNA reads TGTGCCAGCAGCTTACAGGGGGATAACACTGAAGCTTTCTTT.

J is TRBJ1-1 and V is TRBV7-6, with 9 bases that match TRBD1. CDR3 length equals 15 residues. Per germline, CDR1 SGHVS and CDR2 FNYEAQ. Germline trimming cut 4 bases from V and 5 bases from J; bases unmatched to any gene: 8. The DNA of the CDR3 is TGTGCCAGCAGCTCCTCGACAGGGGGGGGAACTGAAGCTTTCTTT. Protein sequence: CASSSSTGGGTEAFF.